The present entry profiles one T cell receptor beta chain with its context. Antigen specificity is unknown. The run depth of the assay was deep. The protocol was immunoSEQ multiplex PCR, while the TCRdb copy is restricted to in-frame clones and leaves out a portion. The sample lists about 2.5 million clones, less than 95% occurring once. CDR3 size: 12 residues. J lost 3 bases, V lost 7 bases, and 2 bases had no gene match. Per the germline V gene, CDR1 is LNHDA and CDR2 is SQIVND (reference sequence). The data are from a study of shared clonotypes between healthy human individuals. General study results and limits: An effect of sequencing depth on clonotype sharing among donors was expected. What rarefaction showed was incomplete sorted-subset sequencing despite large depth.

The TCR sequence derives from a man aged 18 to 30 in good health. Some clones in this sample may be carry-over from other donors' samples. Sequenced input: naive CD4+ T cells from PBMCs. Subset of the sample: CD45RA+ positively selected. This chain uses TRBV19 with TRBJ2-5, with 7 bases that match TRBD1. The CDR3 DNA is TGTGCCAGTATCGACAGGGAAGAGACCCAGTACTTC. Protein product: CASIDREETQYF.